This TCR beta chain stems from a study of shared clonotypes between healthy human individuals. V lost 5 bases to trimming and J lost 2 bases, with 9 bases between them. Germline-derived CDR1 and CDR2 are SQVTM and ANQGSEA. This CDR3 spans 12 amino acids. Study processing details: Junction-only sequences without quality scores came from ImmunoSEQ, so filtering differed. The method was immunoSEQ multiplex PCR; TCRdb's version includes in-frame clones alone and lacks a portion of them. The V and J calls and clone size are taken from that table; D and trimming were inferred from the DNA. The sample lists around 1.6 million clones, approximately 98% occurring once.

Sequencing was performed on naive CD4+ T cells sorted from blood. Subset reported: CD45RA+ positively selected. This TCR derives from a man aged 30-40 years in good health. The chain is built from TRBV29-1 and TRBJ1-2; a possible D gene is TRBD1 (5 bases). For the CDR3, the DNA is TGCAGCGTTTTGGACACCAACTATGGCTACACCTTC. Protein: CSVLDTNYGYTF.